Following are 3 T cell receptor beta chains from one sample sequenced in a study of cytomegalovirus exposure and HLA in healthy donors. The PCR contained 60 Vbeta and 13 Jbeta primers. Sequenced by immunoSEQ multiplex PCR; TCRdb stores in-frame clones only, minus some. The sample table includes over 150,000 clones. The sequenced material came from PBMCs. The origin of the receptors is a boy between 10 and 17 years old in good health and CMV-seronegative.

The gene calls are TRBV6-1 and TRBJ2-5; TRBD2 aligns across 11 bases. There are 15 residues in the CDR3. The junction had 9 bases not matched to a gene; V was cut back by 8 bases and J by 4 bases. Germline V gene data show CDR1 as MNHNS and CDR2 as SASEGT. The CDR3 protein is CASEIAGGRRETQYF. CDR3 in DNA: TGTGCCAGCGAAATAGCGGGGGGGCGACGAGAGACCCAGTACTTC.

This chain connects TRBV5-4 to TRBJ1-2; D not resolved. V was clipped by 4 bases and J by 1 base, with 14 bases between them. Per the germline V gene, CDR1 is SGHNT and CDR2 is YYREEE (reference sequence). This CDR3 has 15 amino acids. DNA of the CDR3: TGTGCCAGCAGCCTTGGGCAGATCCTTAACTATGGCTACACCTTC. Encoded protein: CASSLGQILNYGYTF.

The J gene is TRBJ2-1, the V gene TRBV27, with TRBD1 matching over 8 bases. V shed 0 bases and J 10 bases; nucleotides not matched to a gene: 11. This CDR3 spans 16 amino acids. CDR1 and CDR2 (germline): MNHEY, SMNVEV (reference sequence). This chain's CDR3 is CASSLSTGGHRGEQFF. The CDR3 DNA reads as TGTGCCAGCAGTTTATCTACAGGGGGGCATAGAGGGGAGCAGTTCTTC.